This T cell receptor beta chain came from a study of blood T cell repertoires in COVID-19. Turning to the study itself: The samples span acute and convalescent COVID-19 from the United States, Italy and Spain. From T cells, B-cell-depleted T cells, or PBMCs came the material, which was cDNA or gDNA.

Germline values: CDR1 SQVTM, CDR2 ANQGSEA. The CDR3 length is 13 residues. V lost 3 bases to trimming and J lost 6 bases; unmatched junction nucleotides: 3. Original methodology: How many nucleated cells were present was estimated from reference gene primer amplification. Sequencing used immunoSEQ multiplex PCR; TCRdb keeps in-frame clones, though not all of them. V, J and clone size are those of that table, while D and trimming were read from the DNA. The table lists 100,000 or so clones, approximately 80% of them singletons. J is TRBJ1-5 and V is TRBV29-1; 9 nucleotides line up with TRBD1. This receptor was taken from a man aged 50 or older with active or convalescent COVID-19. What was sequenced was peripheral blood. The chain's CDR3 is CSVEDRGGQPQHF. CDR3 nucleotide sequence: TGCAGCGTTGAGGACAGGGGAGGTCAGCCCCAGCATTTT.